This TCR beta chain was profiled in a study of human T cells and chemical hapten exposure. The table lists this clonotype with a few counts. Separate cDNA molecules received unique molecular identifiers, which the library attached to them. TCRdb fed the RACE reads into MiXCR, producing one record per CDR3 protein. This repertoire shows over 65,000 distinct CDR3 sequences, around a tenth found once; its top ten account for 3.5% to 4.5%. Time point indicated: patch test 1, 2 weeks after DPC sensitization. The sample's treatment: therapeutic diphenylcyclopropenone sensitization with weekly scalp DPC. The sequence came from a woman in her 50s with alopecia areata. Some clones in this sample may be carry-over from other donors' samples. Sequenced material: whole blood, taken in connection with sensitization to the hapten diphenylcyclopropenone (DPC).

The DNA of the CDR3 is TGCGCCAGCAGCTTGGGGGACACCCACAATGAGCAGTTCTTC. It encodes CASSLGDTHNEQFF. The rearrangement uses TRBV5-1 and TRBJ2-1; weak D call: TRBD1 (6 bases). Trimming pared 0 bases from V and 5 bases from J, leaving 9 bases between. The CDR3 has 14 residues. Germline assignment: CDR1 SGHRS and CDR2 YFSETQ.